The present T cell receptor beta chain was sequenced within a study of blood T cell dynamics during melanoma immunotherapy. Produced via immunoSEQ multiplex PCR; TCRdb's table is partial and in-frame only. The data hold about 7,000 clones, with roughly 88% observed a single time. Time point noted: pre-treatment baseline. One draw preceded checkpoint blockade; another followed its first cycle at week 3. Apart from two fast progressors, RECIST 1.1 response was judged 12 weeks post-infusion. Prior systemic cancer therapy, immunosuppressant use and other active malignancies excluded patients. The CDR3 has 17 residues. Germline V gene data show CDR1 as SEHNR and CDR2 as FQNEAQ (reference sequence). Trimming removed 0 bases from V and 5 bases from J; junction bases left unmatched: 9. The study's findings and limits: Whether repertoire-driving clones were melanoma-specific could not be determined.

Regarding this clone: Its antigen is undetermined.

Source: blood, taken from a patient treated with checkpoint blockade. The chain carries TRBV7-9 and TRBJ2-5; 10 nucleotides match TRBD1. The origin of this receptor is a human donor with melanoma. Some clones in this sample may be carry-over from other donors' samples. As DNA, the CDR3 is TGTGCCAGCAGCTTAGCCGGTGACAGGGGGCGCGGGGAGACCCAGTACTTC. Translation: CASSLAGDRGRGETQYF.